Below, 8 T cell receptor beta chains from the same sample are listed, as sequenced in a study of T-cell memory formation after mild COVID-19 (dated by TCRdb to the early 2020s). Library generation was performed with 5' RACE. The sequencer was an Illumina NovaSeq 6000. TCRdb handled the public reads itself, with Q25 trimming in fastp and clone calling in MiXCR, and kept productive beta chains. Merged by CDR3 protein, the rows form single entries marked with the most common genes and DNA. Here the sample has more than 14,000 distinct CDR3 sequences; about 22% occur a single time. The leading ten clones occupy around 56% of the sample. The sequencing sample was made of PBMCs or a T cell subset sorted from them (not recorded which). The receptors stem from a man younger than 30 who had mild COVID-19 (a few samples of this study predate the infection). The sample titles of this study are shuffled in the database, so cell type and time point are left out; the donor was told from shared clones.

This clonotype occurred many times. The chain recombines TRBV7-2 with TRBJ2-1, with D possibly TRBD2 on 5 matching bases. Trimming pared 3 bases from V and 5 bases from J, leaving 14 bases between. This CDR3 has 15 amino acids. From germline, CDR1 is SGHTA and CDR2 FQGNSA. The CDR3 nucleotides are TGTGCCAGCAGCTTCTCGTTGGGTAGCGACAATGAGCAGTTCTTC. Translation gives CASSFSLGSDNEQFF. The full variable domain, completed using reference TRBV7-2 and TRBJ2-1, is GAGVSQSPSNKVTEKGKDVELRCDPISGHTALYWYRQSLGQGLEFLIYFQGNSAPDKSGLPSDRFSAERTGGSVSTLTIQRTQQEDSAVYLCASSFSLGSDNEQFFGPGTRLTVL.

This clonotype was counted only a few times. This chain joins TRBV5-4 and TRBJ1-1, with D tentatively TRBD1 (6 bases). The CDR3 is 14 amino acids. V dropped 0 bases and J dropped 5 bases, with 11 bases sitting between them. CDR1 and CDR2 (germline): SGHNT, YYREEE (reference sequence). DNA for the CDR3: TGTGCCAGCAGCTTGGGGGGGCCAGAGACTGAAGCTTTCTTT. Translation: CASSLGGPETEAFF.

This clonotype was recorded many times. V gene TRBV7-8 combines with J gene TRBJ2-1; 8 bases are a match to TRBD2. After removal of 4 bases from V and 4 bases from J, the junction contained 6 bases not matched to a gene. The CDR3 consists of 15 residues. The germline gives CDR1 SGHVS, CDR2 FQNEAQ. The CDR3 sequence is CASSWTSSRYNEQFF. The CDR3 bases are TGTGCCAGCAGCTGGACTAGCAGTAGATACAATGAGCAGTTCTTC.

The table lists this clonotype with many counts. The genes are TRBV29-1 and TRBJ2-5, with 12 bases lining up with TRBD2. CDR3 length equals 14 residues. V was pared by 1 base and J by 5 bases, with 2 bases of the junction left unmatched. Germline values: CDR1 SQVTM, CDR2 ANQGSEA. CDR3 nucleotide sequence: TGCAGCGTTGAAGGACTAGCGGGGGCTGAGACCCAGTACTTC. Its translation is CSVEGLAGAETQYF.

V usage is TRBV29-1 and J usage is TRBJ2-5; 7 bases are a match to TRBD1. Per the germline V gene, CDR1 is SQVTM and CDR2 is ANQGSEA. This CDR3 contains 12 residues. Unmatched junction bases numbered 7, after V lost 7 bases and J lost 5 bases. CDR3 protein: CSGRQGVETQYF. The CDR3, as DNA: TGCAGCGGACGACAGGGAGTTGAGACCCAGTACTTC.

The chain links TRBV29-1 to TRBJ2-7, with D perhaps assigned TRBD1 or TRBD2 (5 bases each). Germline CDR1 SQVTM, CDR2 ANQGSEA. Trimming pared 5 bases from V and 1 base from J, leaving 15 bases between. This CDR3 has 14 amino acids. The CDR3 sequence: CSVLPGTGSYEQYF. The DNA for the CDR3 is TGCAGCGTTCTTCCCGGGACGGGATCCTACGAGCAGTACTTC.

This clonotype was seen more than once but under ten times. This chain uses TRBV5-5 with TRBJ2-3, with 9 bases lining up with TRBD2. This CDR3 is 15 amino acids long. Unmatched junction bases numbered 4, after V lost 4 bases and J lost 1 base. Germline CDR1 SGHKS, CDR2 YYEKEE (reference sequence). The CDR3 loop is CASSAGLAGTDTQYF. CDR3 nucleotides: TGTGCCAGCAGCGCGGGACTAGCCGGCACAGATACGCAGTATTTT.

CDR3 sequence: CASSTFGTAGNTIYF. The CDR3 DNA reads as TGCGCCAGCAGCACGTTCGGGACAGCTGGAAACACCATATATTTT. This chain links TRBV4-1 with TRBJ1-3, with 7 bases that match TRBD1. V dropped 5 bases and J dropped 2; count of bases not matched to a gene: 6. The CDR3 is made up of 15 amino acids. Germline values: CDR1 MGHRA, CDR2 YSYEKL.